This T cell receptor (beta chain) appears in the sequencing data of a study of OX40 agonist ivuxolimab in advanced cancers. Study information: At about 81% male, the cohort had a mean age of around 56 years, ranging from roughly 20 to 90.

The data were produced by immunoSEQ multiplex PCR, yet TCRdb's version contains in-frame clones alone and is incomplete. This table has 62,000 or so clones, around four fifths appearing once. Trimming removed 5 bases from V and 3 bases from J, with 14 bases in between. Germline V gene lookup returns CDR1 MNHEY and CDR2 SMNVEV (reference sequence). This CDR3 contains 14 residues. This clone came up once. The sequencing here drew on CD4+ or CD8+ T cells sorted from blood, taken in a trial of the OX40 agonist ivuxolimab. The clonotype comes from an adult with an advanced solid tumor such as melanoma, head and neck, liver or kidney cancer. The V call is TRBV27, the J call TRBJ2-7, with D possibly being TRBD2 (6 bases). Written as DNA, the CDR3 is TGTGCCAGCAGTCTTCACGGGAGTGACTACGAGCAGTACTTC. This sequence encodes CASSLHGSDYEQYF.